The T cell receptor (beta chain) described here comes from a study of blood T cells in healthy people across ages. Study-level findings and limits: Unsorted PBMC input precluded a conclusive naive versus antigen-experienced comparison. TCR beta diversity tracked closely with naive T cell percentage.

Every sample had a minimum of 7 million PBMCs isolated. Together with a sample-barcoded 5' primer, a J-beta primer mix was included in a second PCR lasting roughly 6 to 12 cycles. Every individual sample yielded 2.5 million or more paired-end reads (each containing CDR3). A single record per CDR3 protein comes from TCRdb applying MiXCR to the 5' RACE reads. The profile shows more than 650,000 distinct CDR3 sequences, approximately 55% of them singletons. The V gene's germline CDR1 is SQVTM and CDR2 ANQGSEA. The CDR3 consists of 14 residues. V gave up 4 bases and J gave up 7 bases; unmatched junction bases: 12. On this clonotype itself: What it binds is unknown.

V usage is TRBV29-1 and J usage is TRBJ2-7, with 8 bases aligning to TRBD2. The TCR originated in an elderly man in good health. Material: blood. CDR3 protein: CSVAAGVPYNEQYF. In nucleotides, the CDR3 is TGCAGCGTTGCAGCGGGAGTCCCCTACAATGAGCAGTACTTC.